The T cell receptor (beta chain) under discussion was sequenced for a study of blood T cell repertoires in COVID-19. Overall study: Researchers got acute and convalescent COVID-19 samples from the United States, Italy and Spain. The cDNA or gDNA used as material had been derived from T cells, B-cell-depleted T cells, or PBMCs.

Original analysis: Amplification from reference gene primers served as the basis for estimated nucleated cell counts. Using immunoSEQ multiplex PCR, the repertoire was profiled, and TCRdb retains in-frame clones only, with some absent. For V, J and clone size, that table is used; D and trimming come from the DNA. The sample yields more than 80,000 clones, 86% seen once. CDR1 is SGHDT and CDR2 is YYEEEE in the germline V gene. With V trimmed by 0 bases and J by 4 bases, 5 bases remained unmatched. The CDR3 sequence is 16 residues long. The chain employs TRBV5-6 and TRBJ2-5, with TRBD2 matching over 11 bases. The receptor was derived from a man aged 50-60 years with active COVID-19. The sequencing input was peripheral blood. The CDR3 spells CASSLVSGRARETQYF. The CDR3 DNA follows: TGTGCCAGCAGCTTGGTTAGCGGGAGGGCCAGAGAGACCCAGTACTTC.